This T cell receptor beta chain was recovered during a study of radiation and T cells in renal cell carcinoma. Turning to the study itself: Nephrectomy followed 15 Gy stereotactic body radiation by 4 weeks.

Sequencing used immunoSEQ multiplex PCR; TCRdb keeps in-frame clones, though not all of them. This sample yields roughly 150,000 clones, of which about 87% are seen a single time; 3.5% to 5% belongs to the top ten. Indicated time point: baseline pretreatment blood. The treatment was: 15 Gy SBRT to primary tumor, nephrectomy 4 weeks later. Points from the study as a whole: Without pretreatment biopsies, baseline tumor clonotype presence was undetermined.

V lost 5 bases to trimming and J lost 1 base; unmatched junction nucleotides: 7. Germline V gene data show CDR1 as LNHDA and CDR2 as SQIVND (reference sequence). This CDR3 is built from 15 residues. A remark on this clone: What it binds is unknown.

The sample here was blood, taken from a patient whose treatment included radiotherapy and nephrectomy. The chain is built from TRBV19 and TRBJ2-5; 7 nucleotides line up with TRBD1. The TCR comes from a woman aged 70-85 years with renal cell carcinoma. The CDR3 is CASSRDRNLQETQYF. CDR3 coding DNA: TGTGCCAGTAGTCGGGACAGAAACCTCCAAGAGACCCAGTACTTC.